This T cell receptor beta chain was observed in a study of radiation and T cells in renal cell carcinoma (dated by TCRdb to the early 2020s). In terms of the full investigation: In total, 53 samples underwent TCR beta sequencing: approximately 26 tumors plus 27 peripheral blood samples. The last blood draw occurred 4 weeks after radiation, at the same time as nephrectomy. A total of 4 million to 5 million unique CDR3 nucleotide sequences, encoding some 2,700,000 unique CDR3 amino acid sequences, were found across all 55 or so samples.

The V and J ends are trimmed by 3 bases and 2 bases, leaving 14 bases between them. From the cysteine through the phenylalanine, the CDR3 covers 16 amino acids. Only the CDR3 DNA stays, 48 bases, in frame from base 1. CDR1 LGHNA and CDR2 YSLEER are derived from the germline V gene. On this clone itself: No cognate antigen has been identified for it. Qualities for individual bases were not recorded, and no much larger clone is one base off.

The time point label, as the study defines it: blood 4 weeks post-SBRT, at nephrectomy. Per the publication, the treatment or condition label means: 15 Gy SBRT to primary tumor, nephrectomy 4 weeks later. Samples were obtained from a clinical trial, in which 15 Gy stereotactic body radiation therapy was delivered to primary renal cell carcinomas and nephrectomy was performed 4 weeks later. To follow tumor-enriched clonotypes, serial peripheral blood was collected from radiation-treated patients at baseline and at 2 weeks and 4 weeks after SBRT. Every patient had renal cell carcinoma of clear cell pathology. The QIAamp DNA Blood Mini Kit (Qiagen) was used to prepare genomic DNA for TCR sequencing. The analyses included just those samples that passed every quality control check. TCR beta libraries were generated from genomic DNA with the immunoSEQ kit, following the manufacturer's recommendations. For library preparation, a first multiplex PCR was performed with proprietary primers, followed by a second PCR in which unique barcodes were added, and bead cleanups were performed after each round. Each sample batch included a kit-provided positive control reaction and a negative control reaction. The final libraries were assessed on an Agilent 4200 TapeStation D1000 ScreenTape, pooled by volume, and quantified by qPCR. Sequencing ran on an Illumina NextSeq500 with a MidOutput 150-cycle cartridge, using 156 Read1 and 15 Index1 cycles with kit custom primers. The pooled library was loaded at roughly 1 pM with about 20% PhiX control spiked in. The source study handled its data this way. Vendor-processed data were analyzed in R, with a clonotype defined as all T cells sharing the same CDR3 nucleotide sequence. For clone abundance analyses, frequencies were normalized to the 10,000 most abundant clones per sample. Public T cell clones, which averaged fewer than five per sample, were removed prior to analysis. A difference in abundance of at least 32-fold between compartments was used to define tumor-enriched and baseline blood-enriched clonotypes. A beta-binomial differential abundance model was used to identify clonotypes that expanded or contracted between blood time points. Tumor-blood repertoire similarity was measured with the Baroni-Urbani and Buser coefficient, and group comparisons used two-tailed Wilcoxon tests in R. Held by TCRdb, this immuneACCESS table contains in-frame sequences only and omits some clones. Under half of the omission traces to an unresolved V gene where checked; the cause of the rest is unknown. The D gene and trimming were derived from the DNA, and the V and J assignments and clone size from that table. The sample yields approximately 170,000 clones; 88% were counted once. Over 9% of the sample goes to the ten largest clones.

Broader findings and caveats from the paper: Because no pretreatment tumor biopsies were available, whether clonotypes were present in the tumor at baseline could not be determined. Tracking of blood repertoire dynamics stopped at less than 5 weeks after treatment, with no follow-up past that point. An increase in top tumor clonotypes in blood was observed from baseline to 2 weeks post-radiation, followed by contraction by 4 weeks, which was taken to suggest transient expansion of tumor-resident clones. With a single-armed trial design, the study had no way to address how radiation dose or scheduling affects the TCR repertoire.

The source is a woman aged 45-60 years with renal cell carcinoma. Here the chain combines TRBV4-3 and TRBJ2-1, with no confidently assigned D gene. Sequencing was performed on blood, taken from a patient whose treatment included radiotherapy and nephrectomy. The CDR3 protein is CASSQSESGTYNEQFF. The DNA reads TGCGCCAGCAGCCAGTCGGAGAGTGGGACCTACAATGAGCAGTTCTTC.